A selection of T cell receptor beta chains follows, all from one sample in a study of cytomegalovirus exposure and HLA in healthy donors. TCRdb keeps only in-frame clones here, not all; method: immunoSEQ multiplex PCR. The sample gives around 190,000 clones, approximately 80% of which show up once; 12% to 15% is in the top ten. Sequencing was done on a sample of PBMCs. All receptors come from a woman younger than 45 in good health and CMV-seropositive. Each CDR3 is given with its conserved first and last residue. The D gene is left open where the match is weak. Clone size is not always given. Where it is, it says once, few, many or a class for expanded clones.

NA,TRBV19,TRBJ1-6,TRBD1,CASSWGQTNSPLHF,TGTGCCAGTAGCTGGGGACAGACAAATTCACCCCTCCACTTT
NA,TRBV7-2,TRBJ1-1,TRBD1,CASSLTTGGSEAFF,TGTGCCAGCAGCTTAACGACAGGGGGCTCTGAAGCTTTCTTT
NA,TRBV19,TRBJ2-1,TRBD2,CASSMGTRGGHNEQFF,TGTGCCAGTAGTATGGGCACGAGGGGAGGGCACAATGAGCAGTTCTTC
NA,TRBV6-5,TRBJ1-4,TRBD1,CASSPGTGNEKLFF,TGTGCCAGCAGTCCCGGGACAGGGAACGAAAAACTGTTTTTT
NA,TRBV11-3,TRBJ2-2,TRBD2,CASSPWRIAGGNTGELFF,TGTGCCAGCAGCCCCTGGCGAATAGCGGGAGGGAACACCGGGGAGCTGTTTTTT
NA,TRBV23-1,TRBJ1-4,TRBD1,CASSPGGQGREKLFF,TGCGCCAGCAGCCCCGGGGGACAGGGGCGAGAAAAACTGTTTTTT
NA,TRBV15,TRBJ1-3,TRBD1,CATSRAPGQAGNTIYF,TGTGCCACCAGCAGAGCCCCGGGACAGGCTGGAAACACCATATATTTT
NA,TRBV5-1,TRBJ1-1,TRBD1,CASGPGTGANTEAFF,TGCGCCAGCGGTCCCGGGACAGGGGCGAACACTGAAGCTTTCTTT
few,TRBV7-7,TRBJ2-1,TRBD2,CASSRLAGVKNEQFF,TGTGCTAGCAGTCGACTAGCGGGAGTCAAGAATGAGCAGTTCTTC
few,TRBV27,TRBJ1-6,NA,CASSLTEGTLHF,TGTGCCAGCAGTTTAACCGAGGGTACCCTCCACTTT
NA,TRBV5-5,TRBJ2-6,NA,CASSLATGANVLTF,TGTGCCAGCAGCTTGGCTACTGGGGCCAACGTCCTGACTTTC
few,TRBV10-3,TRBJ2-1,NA,CAMMSQGTEQFF,TGTGCCATGATGTCGCAGGGCACTGAGCAGTTCTTC
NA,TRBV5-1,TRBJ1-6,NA,CASSLEGSPLHF,TGCGCCAGCAGCTTAGAGGGTTCACCCCTCCACTTT
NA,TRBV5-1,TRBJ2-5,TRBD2,CASSLGLAGRETQYF,TGCGCCAGCAGCCTGGGACTAGCGGGGCGAGAGACCCAGTACTTC
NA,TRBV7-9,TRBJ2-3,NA,CASSFQRLDTQYF,TGTGCCAGCAGCTTTCAGCGGCTAGATACGCAGTATTTT
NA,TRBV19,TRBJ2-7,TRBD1,CASSAHPGQRVTEQYF,TGTGCCAGTAGTGCCCACCCGGGACAGCGAGTAACCGAGCAGTACTTC
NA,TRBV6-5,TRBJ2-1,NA,CASSYSRRDEQFF,TGTGCCAGCAGTTACTCTCGGCGGGATGAGCAGTTCTTC
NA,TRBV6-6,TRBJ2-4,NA,CASSARDTLAKNIQYF,TGTGCCAGCAGTGCCCGAGATACCCTAGCCAAAAACATTCAGTACTTC
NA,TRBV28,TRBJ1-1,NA,CASSLSRVEAFF,TGTGCCAGCAGTTTATCCAGGGTTGAAGCTTTCTTT
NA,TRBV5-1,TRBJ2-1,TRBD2,CASSLGLADYNEQFF,TGCGCCAGCAGCCTCGGACTAGCTGATTACAATGAGCAGTTCTTC
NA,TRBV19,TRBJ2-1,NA,CASTWDNYNEQFF,TGTGCCAGTACATGGGACAACTACAATGAGCAGTTCTTC
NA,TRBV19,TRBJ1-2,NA,CASSIGAANYGYTF,TGTGCCAGTAGTATAGGAGCAGCGAACTATGGCTACACCTTC
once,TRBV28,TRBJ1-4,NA,CASSSAWGVASNEKLFF,TGTGCCAGCAGTTCCGCCTGGGGGGTGGCTTCTAATGAAAAACTGTTTTTT
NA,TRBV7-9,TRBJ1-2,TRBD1,CASSPGIDRGPGYTF,TGTGCCAGCAGCCCAGGCATAGACAGGGGCCCTGGCTACACCTTC
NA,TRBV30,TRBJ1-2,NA,CAWRPGQANYGYTF,TGTGCCTGGAGACCAGGGCAGGCTAACTATGGCTACACCTTC
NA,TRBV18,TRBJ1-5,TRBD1,CASSPNLGQGRSNQPQHF,TGTGCCAGCTCACCTAACTTGGGACAGGGGAGGTCCAATCAGCCCCAGCATTTT
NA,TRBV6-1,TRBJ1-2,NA,CASSEALRQPGGGYTF,TGTGCCAGCAGTGAAGCGCTTCGCCAGCCCGGGGGGGGCTACACCTTC
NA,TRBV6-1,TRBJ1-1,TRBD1,CASSGSDRVYNTEAFF,TGTGCCAGCAGTGGATCGGACAGGGTGTACAACACTGAAGCTTTCTTT
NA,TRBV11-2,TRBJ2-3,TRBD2,CASSLGVSGGGDTQYF,TGTGCCAGCAGCTTAGGCGTTAGCGGGGGTGGAGATACGCAGTATTTT
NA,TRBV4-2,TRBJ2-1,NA,CASSQEQYNEQFF,TGTGCCAGCAGCCAAGAGCAGTACAATGAGCAGTTCTTC
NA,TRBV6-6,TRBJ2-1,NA,CASSSDRSHEQFF,TGTGCCAGCAGTTCCGACAGGAGCCATGAGCAGTTCTTC
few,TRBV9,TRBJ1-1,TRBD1,CASSAGTGTQAFF,TGTGCCAGCAGCGCCGGGACAGGGACCCAAGCTTTCTTT
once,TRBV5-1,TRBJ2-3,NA,CASLRSASTDTQYF,TGCGCCAGCTTGCGGAGTGCTAGCACAGATACGCAGTATTTT
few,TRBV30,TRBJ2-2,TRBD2,CAWSPPGLTGELFF,TGTGCCTGGAGTCCGCCGGGACTAACCGGGGAGCTGTTTTTT
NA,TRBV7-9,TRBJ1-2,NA,CPSSPGQAYNYGYTF,TGTCCCAGCAGCCCCGGACAAGCCTATAACTATGGCTACACCTTC
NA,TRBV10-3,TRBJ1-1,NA,CAISAGIGTEAFF,TGTGCCATCAGTGCGGGGATCGGCACTGAAGCTTTCTTT
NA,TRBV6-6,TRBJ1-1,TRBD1,CASSWDRGTEAFF,TGTGCCAGCAGTTGGGACAGGGGAACTGAAGCTTTCTTT
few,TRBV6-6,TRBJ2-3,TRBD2,CASSLSGGAPDTQYF,TGTGCCAGCAGCCTTAGCGGGGGGGCCCCAGATACGCAGTATTTT
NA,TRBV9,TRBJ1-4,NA,CASSVGIEENEKLFF,TGTGCCAGCAGCGTAGGCATAGAGGAAAATGAAAAACTGTTTTTT
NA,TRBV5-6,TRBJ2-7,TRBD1,CASSSGTGDEQYF,TGTGCCAGCAGCTCAGGGACAGGGGATGAGCAGTACTTC
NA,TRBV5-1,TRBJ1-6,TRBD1,CASSRDRGHISPLHF,TGCGCCAGCAGCCGCGACAGGGGGCATATCTCACCCCTCCACTTT
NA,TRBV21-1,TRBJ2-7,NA,CASSSPQTSYEQYF,TGTGCCAGCTCCTCCCCCCAGACTAGCTACGAGCAGTACTTC
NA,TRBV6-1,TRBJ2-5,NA,CANRPTPGETQYF,TGTGCCAACCGGCCCACCCCGGGGGAGACCCAGTACTTC
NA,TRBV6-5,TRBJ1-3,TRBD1,CASSQTGQGGNTIYF,TGTGCCAGCAGTCAAACGGGACAGGGAGGAAACACCATATATTTT
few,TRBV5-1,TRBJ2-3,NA,CASSLGLERYPTDTQYF,TGCGCCAGCAGCTTGGGACTAGAGCGGTACCCCACAGATACGCAGTATTTT
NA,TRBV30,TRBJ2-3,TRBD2,CAWAGAGGRTDTQYF,TGTGCCTGGGCGGGGGCGGGGGGGCGTACAGATACGCAGTATTTT
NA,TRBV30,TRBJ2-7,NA,CAWAGRDEQYF,TGTGCCTGGGCGGGGCGGGACGAGCAGTACTTC
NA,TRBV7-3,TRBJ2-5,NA,CASSLNGAQETQYF,TGTGCCAGCAGCTTAAACGGAGCTCAAGAGACCCAGTACTTC
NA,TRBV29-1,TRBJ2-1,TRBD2,CSANRGDNEQFF,TGCAGCGCTAATCGGGGGGACAATGAGCAGTTCTTC
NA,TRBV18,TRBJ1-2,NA,CASSPPLSLNYGYTF,TGTGCCAGCTCACCACCGTTAAGCCTTAACTATGGCTACACCTTC
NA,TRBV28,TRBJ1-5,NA,CASSLGGSGNQPQHF,TGTGCCAGCAGTCTGGGCGGGTCTGGCAATCAGCCCCAGCATTTT
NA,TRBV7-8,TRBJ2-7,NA,CASSSRRAGTFTEQYF,TGTGCCAGCAGCTCCCGCCGCGCAGGGACTTTTACCGAGCAGTACTTC